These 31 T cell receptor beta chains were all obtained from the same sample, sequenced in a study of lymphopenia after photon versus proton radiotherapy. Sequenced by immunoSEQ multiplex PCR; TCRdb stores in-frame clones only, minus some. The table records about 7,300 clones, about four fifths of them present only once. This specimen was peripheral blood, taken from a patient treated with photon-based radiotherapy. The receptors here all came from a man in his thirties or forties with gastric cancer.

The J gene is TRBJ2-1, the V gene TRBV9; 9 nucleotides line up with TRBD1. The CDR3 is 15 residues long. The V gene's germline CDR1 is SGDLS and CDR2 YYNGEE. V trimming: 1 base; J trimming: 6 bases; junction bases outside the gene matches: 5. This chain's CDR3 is CASSVRGQGSNEQFF. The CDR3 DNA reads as TGTGCCAGCAGCGTAAGGGGACAGGGTAGCAATGAGCAGTTCTTC.

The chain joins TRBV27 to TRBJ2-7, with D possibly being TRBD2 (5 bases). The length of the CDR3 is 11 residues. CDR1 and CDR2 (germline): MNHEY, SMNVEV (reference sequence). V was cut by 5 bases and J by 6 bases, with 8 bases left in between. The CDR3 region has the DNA TGTGCCAGCAGTCGGGGTTCCGAGCAGTACTTC. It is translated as CASSRGSEQYF.

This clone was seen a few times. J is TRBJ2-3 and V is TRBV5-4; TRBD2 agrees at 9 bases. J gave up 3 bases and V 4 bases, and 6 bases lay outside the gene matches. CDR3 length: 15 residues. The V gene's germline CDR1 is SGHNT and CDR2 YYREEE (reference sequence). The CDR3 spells CASSPASGVTDTQYF. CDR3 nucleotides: TGTGCCAGCAGCCCCGCTAGCGGGGTGACAGATACGCAGTATTTT.

The CDR3 DNA sequence: TGTGCCAGCAGCCCAGACACTGAAGCTTTCTTT. Translating gives CASSPDTEAFF. The gene calls are TRBV5-4 and TRBJ1-1; D not certain. The CDR3 runs 11 residues. With 4 bases removed from V and 3 bases from J, the gap between germline ends came to 4 bases. CDR1 is SGHNT, CDR2 YYREEE, per germline (reference sequence).

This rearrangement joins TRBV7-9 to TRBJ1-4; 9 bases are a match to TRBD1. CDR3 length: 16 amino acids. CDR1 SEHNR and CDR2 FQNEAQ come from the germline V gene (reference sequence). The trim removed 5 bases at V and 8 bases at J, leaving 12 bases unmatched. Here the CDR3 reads CASSVNRDRANEKLFF. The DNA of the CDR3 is TGTGCCAGCAGCGTTAACCGGGACAGGGCAAACGAAAAACTGTTTTTT.

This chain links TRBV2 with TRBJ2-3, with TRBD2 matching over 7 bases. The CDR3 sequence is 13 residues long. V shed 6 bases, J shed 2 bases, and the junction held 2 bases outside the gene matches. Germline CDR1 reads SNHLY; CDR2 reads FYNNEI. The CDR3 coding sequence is TGTGCCAGCAGCCGGGACTACACAGATACGCAGTATTTT. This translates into CASSRDYTDTQYF.

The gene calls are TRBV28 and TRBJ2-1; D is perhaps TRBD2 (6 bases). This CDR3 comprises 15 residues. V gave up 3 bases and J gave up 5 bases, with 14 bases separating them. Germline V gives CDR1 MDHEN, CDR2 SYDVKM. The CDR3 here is CASSFFGTENNEQFF. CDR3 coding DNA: TGTGCCAGCAGTTTTTTCGGGACTGAAAACAATGAGCAGTTCTTC.

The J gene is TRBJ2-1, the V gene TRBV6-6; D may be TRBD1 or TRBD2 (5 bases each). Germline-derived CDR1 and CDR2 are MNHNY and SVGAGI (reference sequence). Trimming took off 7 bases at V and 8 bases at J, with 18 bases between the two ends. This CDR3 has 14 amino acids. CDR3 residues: CASIPGPWDHEQFF. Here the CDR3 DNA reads TGTGCCAGCATCCCGGGACCTTGGGACCATGAGCAGTTCTTC.

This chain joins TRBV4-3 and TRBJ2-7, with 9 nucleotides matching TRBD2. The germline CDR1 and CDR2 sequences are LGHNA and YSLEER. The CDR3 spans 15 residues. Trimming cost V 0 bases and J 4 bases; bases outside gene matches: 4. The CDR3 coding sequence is TGCGCCAGCAGCCAAGATACCGCGGGAGGGTACGAGCAGTACTTC. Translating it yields CASSQDTAGGYEQYF.

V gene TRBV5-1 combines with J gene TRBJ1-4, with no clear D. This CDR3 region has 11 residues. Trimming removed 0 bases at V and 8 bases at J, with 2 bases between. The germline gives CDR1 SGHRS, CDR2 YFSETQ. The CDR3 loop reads CASSLGEKLFF. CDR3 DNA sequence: TGCGCCAGCAGCTTGGGAGAAAAACTGTTTTTT.

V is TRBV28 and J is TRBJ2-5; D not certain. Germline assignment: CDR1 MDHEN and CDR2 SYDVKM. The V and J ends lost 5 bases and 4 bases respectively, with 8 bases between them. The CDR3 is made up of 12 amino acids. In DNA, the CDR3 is TGTGCCAGCAGTCCCCTACCAGAGACCCAGTACTTC. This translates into CASSPLPETQYF.

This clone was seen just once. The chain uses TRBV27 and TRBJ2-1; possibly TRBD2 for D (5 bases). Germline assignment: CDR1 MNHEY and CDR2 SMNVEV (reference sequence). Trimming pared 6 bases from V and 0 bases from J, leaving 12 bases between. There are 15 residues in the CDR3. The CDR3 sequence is CASRGLANSYNEQFF. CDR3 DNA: TGTGCCAGCAGAGGGCTAGCCAACTCCTACAATGAGCAGTTCTTC.

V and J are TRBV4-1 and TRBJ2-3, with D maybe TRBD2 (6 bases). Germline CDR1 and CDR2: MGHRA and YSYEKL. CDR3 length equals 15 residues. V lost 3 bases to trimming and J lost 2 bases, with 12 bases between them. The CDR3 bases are TGCGCCAGCAGCCATGTTAGCGGTTCCACAGATACGCAGTATTTT. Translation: CASSHVSGSTDTQYF.

CDR3 residues: CASSLGTGGGYTF. CDR3 nucleotide sequence: TGCGCCAGCAGCCTTGGGACAGGGGGCGGCTACACCTTC. The rearrangement joins TRBV5-1 to TRBJ1-2, with 12 bases lining up with TRBD1. The CDR3 runs to 13 residues. V gave up 4 bases and J gave up 8 bases; unmatched junction bases: 3. Germline CDR1 is SGHRS and CDR2 is YFSETQ.

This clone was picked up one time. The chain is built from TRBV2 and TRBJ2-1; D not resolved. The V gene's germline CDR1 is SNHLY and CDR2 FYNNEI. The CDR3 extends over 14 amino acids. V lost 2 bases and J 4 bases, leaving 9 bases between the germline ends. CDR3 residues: CASSEWVEYNEQFF. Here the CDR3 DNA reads TGTGCCAGCAGTGAATGGGTGGAATACAATGAGCAGTTCTTC.

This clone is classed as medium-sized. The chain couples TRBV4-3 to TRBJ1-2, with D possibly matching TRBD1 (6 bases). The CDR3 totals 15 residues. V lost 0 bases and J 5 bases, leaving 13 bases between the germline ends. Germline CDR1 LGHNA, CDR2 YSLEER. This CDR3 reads CASSQELQGMYGYTF. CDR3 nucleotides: TGCGCCAGCAGCCAAGAGCTGCAGGGGATGTATGGCTACACCTTC.

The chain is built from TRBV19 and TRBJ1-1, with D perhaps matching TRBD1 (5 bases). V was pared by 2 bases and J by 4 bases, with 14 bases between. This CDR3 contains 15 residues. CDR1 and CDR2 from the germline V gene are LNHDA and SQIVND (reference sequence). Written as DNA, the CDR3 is TGTGCCAGTAGTATATTAGGGAATAGGGGCACTGAAGCTTTCTTT. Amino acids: CASSILGNRGTEAFF.

CDR3 residues: CASSFQGEYQETQYF. CDR3 DNA sequence: TGTGCCAGCAGCTTCCAGGGGGAGTACCAAGAGACCCAGTACTTC. The chain joins TRBV7-9 to TRBJ2-5; 7 bases align to TRBD1. This CDR3 is 15 amino acids long. J lost 0 bases, V lost 3 bases, and 4 bases had no gene match. Germline CDR1 SEHNR, CDR2 FQNEAQ (reference sequence). Full variable domain (remainder filled in from reference TRBV7-9 and TRBJ2-5): DTGVSQNPRHKITKRGQNVTFRCDPISEHNRLYWYRQTLGQGPEFLTYFQNEAQLEKSRLLSDRFSAERPKGSFSTLEIQRTEQGDSAMYLCASSFQGEYQETQYFGPGTRLLVL.

This CDR3 reads CSVPTSGSYNEQFF. In nucleotides, the CDR3 is TGCAGCGTCCCGACTAGCGGGAGTTACAATGAGCAGTTCTTC. The gene calls are TRBV29-1 and TRBJ2-1; TRBD2 matches at 12 bases. CDR1 and CDR2 (germline): SQVTM, ANQGSEA. J gave up 4 bases and V 6 bases, and 4 bases lay outside the gene matches. The CDR3 contains 14 residues.

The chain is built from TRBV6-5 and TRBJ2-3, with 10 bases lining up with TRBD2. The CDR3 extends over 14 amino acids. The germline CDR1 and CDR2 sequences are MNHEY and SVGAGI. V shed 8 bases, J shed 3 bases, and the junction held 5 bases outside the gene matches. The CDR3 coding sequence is TGTGCCAGCGGTCCTAGCGGGAGTACAGATACGCAGTATTTT. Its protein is CASGPSGSTDTQYF.

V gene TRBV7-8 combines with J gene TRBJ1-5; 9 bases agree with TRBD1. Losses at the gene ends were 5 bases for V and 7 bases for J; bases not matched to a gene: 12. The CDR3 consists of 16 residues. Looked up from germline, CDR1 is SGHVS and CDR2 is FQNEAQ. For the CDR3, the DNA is TGTGCCAGCAGCATGGACAGGGGCTACGGAGGGCAGCCCCAGCATTTT. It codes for CASSMDRGYGGQPQHF. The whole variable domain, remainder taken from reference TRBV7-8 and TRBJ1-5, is GAGVSQSPRYKVAKRGQDVALRCDPISGHVSLFWYQQALGQGPEFLTYFQNEAQLDKSGLPSDRFFAERPEGSVSTLKIQRTQQEDSAVYLCASSMDRGYGGQPQHFGDGTRLSIL.

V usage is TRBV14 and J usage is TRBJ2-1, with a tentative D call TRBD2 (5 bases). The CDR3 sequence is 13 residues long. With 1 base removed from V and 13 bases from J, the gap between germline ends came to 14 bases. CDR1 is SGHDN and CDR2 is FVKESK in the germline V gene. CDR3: CASSQVTSLGQFF. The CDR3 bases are TGTGCCAGCAGCCAAGTCACTAGTTTAGGTCAGTTCTTC.

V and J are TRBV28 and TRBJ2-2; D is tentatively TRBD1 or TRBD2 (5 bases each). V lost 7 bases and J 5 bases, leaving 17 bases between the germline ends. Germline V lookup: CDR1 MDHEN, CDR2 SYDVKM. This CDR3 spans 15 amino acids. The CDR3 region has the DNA TGTGCCAGCAAACTGGGGGACGAAGGGACCGGGGAGCTGTTTTTT. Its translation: CASKLGDEGTGELFF. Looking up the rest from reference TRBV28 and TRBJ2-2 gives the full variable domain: DVKVTQSSRYLVKRTGEKVFLECVQDMDHENMFWYRQDPGLGLRLIYFSYDVKMKEKGDIPEGYSVSREKKERFSLILESASTNQTSMYLCASKLGDEGTGELFFGEGSRLTVL.

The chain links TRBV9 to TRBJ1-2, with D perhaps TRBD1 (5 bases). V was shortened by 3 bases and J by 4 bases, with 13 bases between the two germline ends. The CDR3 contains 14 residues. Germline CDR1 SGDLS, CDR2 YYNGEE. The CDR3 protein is CASSAGDGVYGYTF. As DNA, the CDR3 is TGTGCCAGCAGCGCCGGGGACGGTGTCTATGGCTACACCTTC. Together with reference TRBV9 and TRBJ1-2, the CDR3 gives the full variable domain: DSGVTQTPKHLITATGQRVTLRCSPRSGDLSVYWYQQSLDQGLQFLIQYYNGEERAKGNILERFSAQQFPDLHSELNLSSLELGDSALYFCASSAGDGVYGYTFGSGTRLTVV.

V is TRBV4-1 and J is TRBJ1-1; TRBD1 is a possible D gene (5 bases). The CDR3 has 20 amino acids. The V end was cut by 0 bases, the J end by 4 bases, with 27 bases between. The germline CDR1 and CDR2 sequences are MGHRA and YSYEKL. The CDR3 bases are TGCGCCAGCAGCCAAGATCTATTTGGTTTGGCAGCCCGTGGGGGCACTGAAGCTTTCTTT. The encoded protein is CASSQDLFGLAARGGTEAFF.

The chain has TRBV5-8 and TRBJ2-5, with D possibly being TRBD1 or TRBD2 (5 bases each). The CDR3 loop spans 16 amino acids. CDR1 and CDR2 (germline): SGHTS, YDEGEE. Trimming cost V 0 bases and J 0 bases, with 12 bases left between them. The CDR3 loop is CASSLAGSGYQETQYF. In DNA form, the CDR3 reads TGTGCCAGCAGCTTGGCAGGGAGTGGGTACCAAGAGACCCAGTACTTC.

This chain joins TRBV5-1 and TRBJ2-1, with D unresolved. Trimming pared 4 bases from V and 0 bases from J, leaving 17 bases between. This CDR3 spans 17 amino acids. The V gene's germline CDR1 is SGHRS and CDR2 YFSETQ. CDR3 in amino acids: CASSPVPGTSSYNEQFF. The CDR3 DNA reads TGCGCCAGCAGCCCTGTCCCAGGCACGAGCTCCTACAATGAGCAGTTCTTC.

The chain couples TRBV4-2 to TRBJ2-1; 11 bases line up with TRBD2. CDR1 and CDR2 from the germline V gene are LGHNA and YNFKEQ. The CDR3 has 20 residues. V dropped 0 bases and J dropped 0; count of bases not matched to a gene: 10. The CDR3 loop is CASSQDPVAGGSSSYNEQFF. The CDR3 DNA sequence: TGTGCCAGCAGCCAAGATCCGGTAGCGGGAGGGTCAAGCTCCTACAATGAGCAGTTCTTC.

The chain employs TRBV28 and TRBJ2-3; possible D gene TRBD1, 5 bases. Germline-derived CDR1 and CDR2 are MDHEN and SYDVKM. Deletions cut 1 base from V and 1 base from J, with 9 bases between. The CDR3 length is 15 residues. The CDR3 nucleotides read TGTGCCAGCAGTTTATCGGCACAGGGCACAGATACGCAGTATTTT. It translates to CASSLSAQGTDTQYF.

This CDR3 reads CAIRDGTGVHEQYF. In nucleotides, the CDR3 is TGTGCCATTAGAGACGGGACAGGCGTGCACGAGCAGTACTTC. The V call is TRBV10-3, the J call TRBJ2-7, with 8 bases matching TRBD1. The CDR3 runs 14 residues. The junction had 12 bases not matched to a gene; V was cut back by 9 bases and J by 5 bases. CDR1 ENHRY and CDR2 SYGVKD come from the germline V gene.

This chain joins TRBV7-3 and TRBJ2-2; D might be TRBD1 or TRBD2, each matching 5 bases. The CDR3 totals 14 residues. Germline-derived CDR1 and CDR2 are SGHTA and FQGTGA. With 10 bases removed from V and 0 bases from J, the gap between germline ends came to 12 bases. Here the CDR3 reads CATTRGANTGELFF. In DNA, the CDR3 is TGTGCCACGACTCGGGGCGCGAACACCGGGGAGCTGTTTTTT.